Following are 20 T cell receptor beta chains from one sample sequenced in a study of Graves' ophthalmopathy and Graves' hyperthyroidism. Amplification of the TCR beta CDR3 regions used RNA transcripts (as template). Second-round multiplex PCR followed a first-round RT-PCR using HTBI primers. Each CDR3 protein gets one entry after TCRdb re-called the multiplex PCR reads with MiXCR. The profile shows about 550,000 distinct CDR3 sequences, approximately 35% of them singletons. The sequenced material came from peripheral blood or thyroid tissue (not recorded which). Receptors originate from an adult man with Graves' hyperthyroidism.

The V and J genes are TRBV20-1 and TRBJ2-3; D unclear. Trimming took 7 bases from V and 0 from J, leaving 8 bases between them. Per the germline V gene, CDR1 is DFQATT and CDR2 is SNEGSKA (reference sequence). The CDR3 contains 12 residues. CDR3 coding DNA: TGCAGTGGGGCCCGAAGCACAGATACGCAGTATTTT. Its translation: CSGARSTDTQYF.

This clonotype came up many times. The CDR3 loop is CATSRPGWGSGYTF. The CDR3, as DNA: TGTGCCACCAGCAGGCCGGGTTGGGGGTCTGGCTACACCTTC. This sequence joins TRBV15 and TRBJ1-2; tentative D call: TRBD1 (5 bases). Trimming shortened V by 3 bases and J by 7 bases, and 15 bases separated the two germline ends. Germline V lookup: CDR1 LNHNV, CDR2 YYDKDF (reference sequence). CDR3 size: 14 residues.

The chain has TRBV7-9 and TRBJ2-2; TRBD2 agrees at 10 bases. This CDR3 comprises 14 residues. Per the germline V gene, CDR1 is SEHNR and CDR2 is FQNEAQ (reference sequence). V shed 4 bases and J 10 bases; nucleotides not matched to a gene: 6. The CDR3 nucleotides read TGTGCCAGCAGCTGGCCCGGGACTAGCGTGGAGCTGTTTTTT. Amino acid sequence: CASSWPGTSVELFF.

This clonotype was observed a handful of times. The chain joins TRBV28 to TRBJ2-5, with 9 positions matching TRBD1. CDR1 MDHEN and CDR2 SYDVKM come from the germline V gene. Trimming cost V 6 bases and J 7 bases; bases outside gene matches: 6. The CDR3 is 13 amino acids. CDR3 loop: CASSRTGDGTQYF. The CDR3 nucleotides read TGTGCCAGCAGCAGGACAGGGGACGGGACCCAGTACTTC.

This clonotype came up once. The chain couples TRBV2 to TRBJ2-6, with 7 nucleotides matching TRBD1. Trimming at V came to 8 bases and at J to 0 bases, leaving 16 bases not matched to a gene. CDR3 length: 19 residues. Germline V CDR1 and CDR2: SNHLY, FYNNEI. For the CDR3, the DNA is TGTGCCAGCTCACCCTCCTCCGGGACAGATTTCTCTGGGGCCAACGTCCTGACTTTC. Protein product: CASSPSSGTDFSGANVLTF.

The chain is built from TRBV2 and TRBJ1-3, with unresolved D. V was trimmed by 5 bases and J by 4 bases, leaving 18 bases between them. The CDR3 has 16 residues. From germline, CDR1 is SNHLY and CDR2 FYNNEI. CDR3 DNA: TGTGCCAGCAGTTTAAAGGCCTTACGGCCCGGAAACACCATATATTTT. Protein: CASSLKALRPGNTIYF.

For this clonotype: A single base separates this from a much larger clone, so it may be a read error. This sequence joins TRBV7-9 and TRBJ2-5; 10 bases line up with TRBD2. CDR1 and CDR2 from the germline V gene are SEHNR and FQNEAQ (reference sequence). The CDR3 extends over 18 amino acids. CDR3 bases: TGTGCCGGCAGCACACCCCTTGAGCGGGGGGGACAACAAGAGACCCAGTACTTC. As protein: CAGSTPLERGGQQETQYF.

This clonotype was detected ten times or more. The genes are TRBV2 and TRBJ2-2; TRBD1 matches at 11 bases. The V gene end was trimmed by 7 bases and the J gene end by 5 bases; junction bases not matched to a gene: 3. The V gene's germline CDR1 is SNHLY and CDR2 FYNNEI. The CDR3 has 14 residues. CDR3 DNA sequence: TGTGCCAGCAACCGGGACAGGGGGACCGGGGAGCTGTTTTTT. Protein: CASNRDRGTGELFF.

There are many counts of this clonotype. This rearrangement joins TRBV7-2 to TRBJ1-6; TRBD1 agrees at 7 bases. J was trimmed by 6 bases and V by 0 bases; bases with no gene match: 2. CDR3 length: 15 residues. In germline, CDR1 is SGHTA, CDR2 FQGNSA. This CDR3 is CASSLATGLNSPLHF. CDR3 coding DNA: TGTGCCAGCAGCTTAGCGACAGGGCTTAATTCACCCCTCCACTTT.

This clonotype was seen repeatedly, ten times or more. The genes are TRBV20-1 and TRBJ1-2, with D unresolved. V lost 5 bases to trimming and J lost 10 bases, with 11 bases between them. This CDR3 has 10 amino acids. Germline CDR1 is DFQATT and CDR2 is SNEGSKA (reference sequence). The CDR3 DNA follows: TGCAGTGCTCCTAAGAGGGACTACACCTTC. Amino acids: CSAPKRDYTF.

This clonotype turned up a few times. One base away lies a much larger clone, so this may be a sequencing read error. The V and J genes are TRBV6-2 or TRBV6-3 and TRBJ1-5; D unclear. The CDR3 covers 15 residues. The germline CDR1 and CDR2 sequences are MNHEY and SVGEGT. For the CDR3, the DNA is TGTGCCAGCAGTCTGTACGGACGGCAAAATCAGCCCCGGCATTTT. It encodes CASSLYGRQNQPRHF.

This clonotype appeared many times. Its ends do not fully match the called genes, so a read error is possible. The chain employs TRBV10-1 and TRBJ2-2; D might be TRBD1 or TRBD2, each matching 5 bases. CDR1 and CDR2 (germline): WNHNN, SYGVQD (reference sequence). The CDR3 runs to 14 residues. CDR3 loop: CASSESSMVGGLFF. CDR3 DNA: TGCGCCAGCAGTGAGTCGTCGATGGTTGGGGGGCTGTTTTTT.

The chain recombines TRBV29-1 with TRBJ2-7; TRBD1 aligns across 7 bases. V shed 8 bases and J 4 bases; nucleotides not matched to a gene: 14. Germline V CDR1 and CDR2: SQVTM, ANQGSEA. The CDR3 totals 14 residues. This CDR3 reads CSSPPDRIIYEQYF. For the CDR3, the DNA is TGCAGCAGTCCCCCGGACAGGATAATTTACGAGCAGTACTTC.

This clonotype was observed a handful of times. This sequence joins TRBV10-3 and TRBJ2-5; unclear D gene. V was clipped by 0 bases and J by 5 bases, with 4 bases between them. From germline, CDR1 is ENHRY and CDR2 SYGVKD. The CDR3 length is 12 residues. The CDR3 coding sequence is TGTGCCATCAGTGAGTCGGTGGAGACCCAGTACTTC. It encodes CAISESVETQYF.

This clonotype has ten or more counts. CDR3 region: CASSLGQGTQYF. The CDR3 nucleotides are TGTGCCAGCAGCCTCGGCCAGGGGACCCAGTACTTC. The chain couples TRBV7-9 to TRBJ2-5, with D perhaps TRBD1 (5 bases). The CDR3 runs 12 residues. V shed 5 bases and J shed 7 bases, with 11 bases lying between them. Germline V gives CDR1 SEHNR, CDR2 FQNEAQ (reference sequence). Filled out from reference TRBV7-9 and TRBJ2-5, the complete variable domain reads DTGVSQNPRHKITKRGQNVTFRCDPISEHNRLYWYRQTLGQGPEFLTYFQNEAQLEKSRLLSDRFSAERPKGSFSTLEIQRTEQGDSAMYLCASSLGQGTQYFGPGTRLLVL.

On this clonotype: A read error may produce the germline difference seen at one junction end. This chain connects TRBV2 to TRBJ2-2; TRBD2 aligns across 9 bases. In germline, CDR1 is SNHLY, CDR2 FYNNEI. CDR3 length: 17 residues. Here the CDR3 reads CATSAGGLASNTGELFF. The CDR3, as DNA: TGTGCCACCAGTGCTGGGGGACTAGCTTCGAACACCGGGGAGCTGTTTTTT.

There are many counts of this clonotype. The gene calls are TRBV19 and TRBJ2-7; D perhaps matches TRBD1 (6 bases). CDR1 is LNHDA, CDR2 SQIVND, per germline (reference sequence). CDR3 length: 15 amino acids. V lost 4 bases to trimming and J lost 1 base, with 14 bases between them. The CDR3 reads CASSTSPGQSYEQYF. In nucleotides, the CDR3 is TGTGCCAGTAGTACCTCCCCCGGACAGTCCTACGAGCAGTACTTC.

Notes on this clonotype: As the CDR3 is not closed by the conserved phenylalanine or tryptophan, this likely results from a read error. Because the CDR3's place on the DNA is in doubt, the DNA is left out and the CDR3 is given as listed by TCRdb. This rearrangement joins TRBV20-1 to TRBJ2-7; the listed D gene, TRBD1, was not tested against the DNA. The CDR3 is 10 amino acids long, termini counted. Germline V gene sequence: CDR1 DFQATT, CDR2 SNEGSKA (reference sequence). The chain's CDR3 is CSARVGGVQK.

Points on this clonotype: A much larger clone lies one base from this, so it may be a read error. The CDR3 loop reads CASSLAGSGLPYGQYF. In DNA, the CDR3 is TGCGCCAGCAGCTTGGCAGGGTCAGGTTTACCCTACGGGCAGTACTTC. The chain has TRBV7-9 and TRBJ2-7; possibly TRBD1 for D (5 bases). Germline values: CDR1 SEHNR, CDR2 FQNEAQ (reference sequence). The CDR3 loop spans 16 amino acids. The variable domain in full, completed from reference TRBV7-9 and TRBJ2-7, reads DTGVSQNPRHKITKRGQNVTFRCDPISEHNRLYWYRQTLGQGPEFLTYFQNEAQLEKSRLLSDRFSAERPKGSFSTLEIQRTEQGDSAMYLCASSLAGSGLPYGQYFGPGTRLTVT.

For the CDR3, the DNA is TGTGCCAGCAGTAACGGACAGGCACGGACTTTC. Translation gives CASSNGQARTF. The genes are TRBV2 and TRBJ2-6, with 7 bases fitting TRBD1. The trim removed 5 bases at V and 18 bases at J, leaving 7 bases unmatched. The germline gives CDR1 SNHLY, CDR2 FYNNEI. The CDR3 spans 11 residues.